This TCR beta chain was found in a study of PD-1 blockade in classical Hodgkin lymphoma. Germline assignment: CDR1 SEHNR and CDR2 FQNEAQ (reference sequence). The V end lost 1 base, the J end lost 2 bases, and 9 bases lay between the germline ends. This CDR3 region has 14 residues. Study-wide findings and caveats: The study found complete responders had baseline diversity similar to newly diagnosed patients.

Every patient relapsed after autologous stem cell transplantation, and brentuximab vedotin exposure varied. A note on this clone: The antigen remains unidentified.

Sequencing used immunoSEQ multiplex PCR; TCRdb keeps in-frame clones, though not all of them. The sample consists of roughly 70,000 clones, about two thirds of them appearing once. The sequence derives from a human donor with classical Hodgkin lymphoma. The material was peripheral blood mononuclear cells (PBMCs), obtained before the second cycle of nivolumab. V is TRBV7-9 and J is TRBJ2-7, with D uncertain. CDR3 coding DNA: TGTGCCAGCAGCTTAGGAGTCAGTCCCTACGAGCAGTACTTC. It yields the protein CASSLGVSPYEQYF.